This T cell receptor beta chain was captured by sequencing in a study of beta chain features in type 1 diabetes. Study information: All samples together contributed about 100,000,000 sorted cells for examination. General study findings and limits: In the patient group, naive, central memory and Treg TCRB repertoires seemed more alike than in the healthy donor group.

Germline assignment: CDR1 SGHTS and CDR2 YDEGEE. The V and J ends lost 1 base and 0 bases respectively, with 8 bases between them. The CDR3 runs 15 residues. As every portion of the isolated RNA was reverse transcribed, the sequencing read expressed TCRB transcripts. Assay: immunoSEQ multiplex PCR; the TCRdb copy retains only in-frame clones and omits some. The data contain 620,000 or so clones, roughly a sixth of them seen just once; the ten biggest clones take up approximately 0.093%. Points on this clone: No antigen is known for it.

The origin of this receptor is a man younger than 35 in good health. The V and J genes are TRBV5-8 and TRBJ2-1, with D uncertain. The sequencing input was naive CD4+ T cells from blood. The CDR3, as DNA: TGTGCCAGCAGCTTGTCGCTGAGCTCCTACAATGAGCAGTTCTTC. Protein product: CASSLSLSSYNEQFF.